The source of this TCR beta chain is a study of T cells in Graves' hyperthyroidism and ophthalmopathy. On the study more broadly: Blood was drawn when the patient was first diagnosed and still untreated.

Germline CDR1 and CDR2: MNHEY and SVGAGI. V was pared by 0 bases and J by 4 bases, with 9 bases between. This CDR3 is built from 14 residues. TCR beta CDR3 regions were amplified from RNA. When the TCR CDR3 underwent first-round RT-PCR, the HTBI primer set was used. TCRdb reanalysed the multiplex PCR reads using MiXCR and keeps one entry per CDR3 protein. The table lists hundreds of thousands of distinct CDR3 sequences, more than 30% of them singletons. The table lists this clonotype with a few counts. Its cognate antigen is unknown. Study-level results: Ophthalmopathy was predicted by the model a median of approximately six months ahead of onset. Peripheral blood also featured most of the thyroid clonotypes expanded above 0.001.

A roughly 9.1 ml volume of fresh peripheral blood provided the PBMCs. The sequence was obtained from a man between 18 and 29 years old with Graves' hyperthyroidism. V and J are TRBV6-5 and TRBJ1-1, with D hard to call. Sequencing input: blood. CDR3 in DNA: TGTGCCAGCAGTTACTCTGGTGAGGGCACTGAAGCTTTCTTT. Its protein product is CASSYSGEGTEAFF.